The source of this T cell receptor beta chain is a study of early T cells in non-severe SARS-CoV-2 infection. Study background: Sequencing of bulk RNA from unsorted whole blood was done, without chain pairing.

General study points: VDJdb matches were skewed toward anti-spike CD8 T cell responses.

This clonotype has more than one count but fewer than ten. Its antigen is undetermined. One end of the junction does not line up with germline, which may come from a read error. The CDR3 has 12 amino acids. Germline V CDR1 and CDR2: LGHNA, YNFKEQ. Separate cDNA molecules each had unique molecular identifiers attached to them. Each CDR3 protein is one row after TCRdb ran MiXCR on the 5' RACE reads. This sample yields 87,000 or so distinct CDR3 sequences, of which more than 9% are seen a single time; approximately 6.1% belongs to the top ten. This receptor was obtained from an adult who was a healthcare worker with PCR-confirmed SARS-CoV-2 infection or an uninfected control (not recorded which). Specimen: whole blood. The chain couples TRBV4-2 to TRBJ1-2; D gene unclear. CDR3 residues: CASSQAPPSLTF. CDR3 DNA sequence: TGTGCCAGCAGCCAAGCTCCCCCATCCCTCACTTTC.